What follows describes a single TCR beta chain. Its antigen remains unknown. The data were taken from a study of vaccination effects on CD4 cells after COVID-19. Study conclusions and caveats: Both infection-induced and vaccine-induced clones contracted markedly at late post-vaccination timepoints. Few convalescent patients and no early post-infection timepoints were included in the study.

The CDR3 runs to 14 residues. Germline V lookup: CDR1 GTSNPN, CDR2 SVGIG (reference sequence). Trimming took 2 bases from V and 3 from J, leaving 8 bases between them. Culturing for more than 9 days preceded CD4+ T cell isolation. Participants completed two doses of the BNT162b2 or mRNA-1273 vaccine. Previously uninfected by SARS-CoV-2, the vaccine recipients also showed negative nucleocapsid antibodies. At days 3 and 7, half of the medium was exchanged for IL-2 medium. The method was immunoSEQ multiplex PCR; TCRdb's version includes in-frame clones alone and lacks a portion of them. Found here are around 40,000 clones, 72% of them singletons; the top ten hold roughly a tenth.

The specimen comprised CD4+ T cells from PBMCs cultured without peptide, sampled after COVID-19 vaccination. V and J are TRBV30 and TRBJ1-6; D gene ambiguous. This clonotype was sampled from a human donor who received a COVID-19 vaccine. CDR3 nucleotide sequence: TGTGCCTGGAGTCCCAGCTTCTATAATTCACCCCTCCACTTT. Encoded protein: CAWSPSFYNSPLHF.